These 9 T cell receptor beta chains share one sample of origin, sequenced in a study of blood T cell repertoires in COVID-19. TCRdb's table, derived via immunoSEQ multiplex PCR, lists solely in-frame clones and lacks some. There are about 220,000 clones in the sample; about 86% occur only once, and around 3.1% lies in the top ten. The specimen was peripheral blood. These receptors all come from a woman aged 25 to 39 who had recovered from COVID-19.

The J gene is TRBJ2-1, the V gene TRBV29-1; maybe TRBD1 (6 bases). This CDR3 has 15 amino acids. Trimming left V 1 base short and J 4 bases short, with 14 bases between. Germline V gives CDR1 SQVTM, CDR2 ANQGSEA. The CDR3 DNA is TGCAGCGTTGAAGGGGGGCAGGGGAGATACAATGAGCAGTTCTTC. Protein sequence: CSVEGGQGRYNEQFF.

V gene TRBV9 combines with J gene TRBJ2-1; D may be TRBD2 (6 bases). Germline V CDR1 and CDR2: SGDLS, YYNGEE. CDR3 length: 16 residues. Trimming left V 4 bases short and J 1 base short, with 15 bases between. The CDR3 region has the DNA TGTGCCAGCAGCTCAATGGGGGGATCTTCCTACAATGAGCAGTTCTTC. Translating it yields CASSSMGGSSYNEQFF.

This clone was counted only a few times. The CDR3 nucleotides read TGCAGCGCTCTAGACAGGGTGGGCTCCTACGAGCAGTACTTC. Translated: CSALDRVGSYEQYF. V gene TRBV29-1 combines with J gene TRBJ2-7; 7 positions agree with TRBD1. The CDR3 extends over 14 amino acids. Per the germline V gene, CDR1 is SQVTM and CDR2 is ANQGSEA. The V segment lost 7 bases and the J segment 0 bases; nucleotides outside the gene matches: 9.

The chain is built from TRBV7-3 and TRBJ2-1, with 8 bases aligning to TRBD2. This CDR3 region has 16 residues. Germline values: CDR1 SGHTA, CDR2 FQGTGA. J was trimmed by 5 bases and V by 1 base; bases with no gene match: 7. The CDR3 DNA sequence: TGTGCCAGCAGCTTAAAGGGAACTAGCGGTCACAATGAGCAGTTCTTC. Translating it yields CASSLKGTSGHNEQFF.

This chain joins TRBV10-3 and TRBJ1-1, with 9 positions matching TRBD1. Germline CDR1 reads ENHRY; CDR2 reads SYGVKD. CDR3 length equals 15 residues. Germline trimming cut 10 bases from V and 0 bases from J; bases unmatched to any gene: 9. CDR3 loop: CATGGQGGMNTEAFF. For the CDR3, the DNA is TGTGCCACCGGGGGACAGGGAGGCATGAACACTGAAGCTTTCTTT.

The genes are TRBV3-1 (or the pseudogene TRBV3-2) and TRBJ2-5; 10 bases map to TRBD1. The CDR3 consists of 13 residues. Germline assignment: CDR1 LGHDT and CDR2 YNNKEL (reference sequence). Unmatched junction bases numbered 2, after V lost 6 bases and J lost 4 bases. The CDR3 DNA sequence: TGTGCCAGCAGGGGACAGGGGCGAGAGACCCAGTACTTC. It encodes CASRGQGRETQYF.

V is TRBV6-5 and J is TRBJ2-7, with 11 bases lining up with TRBD2. V trimming: 5 bases; J trimming: 4 bases; junction bases outside the gene matches: 4. The germline V gene encodes CDR1 MNHEY and CDR2 SVGAGI. The CDR3 runs to 14 residues. The CDR3 region is CASSLSGRAYEQYF. DNA for the CDR3: TGTGCCAGCAGTCTTAGCGGGAGGGCATACGAGCAGTACTTC.

Here the CDR3 reads CASSLGVPRGLGEKLFF. CDR3 bases: TGTGCCAGCAGCTTGGGGGTACCGAGGGGGCTCGGTGAAAAACTGTTTTTT. The genes are TRBV7-9 and TRBJ1-4, with TRBD1 matching 7 bases. Looked up from germline, CDR1 is SEHNR and CDR2 is FQNEAQ (reference sequence). The V gene end was trimmed by 3 bases and the J gene end by 7 bases; junction bases not matched to a gene: 14. The CDR3 is 17 residues long.

In its sample, this clone was seen once. The V and J genes are TRBV28 and TRBJ2-5; TRBD2 is a possible D gene (7 bases). V was pared by 5 bases and J by 3 bases, with 13 bases between. The CDR3 runs to 14 residues. CDR1 and CDR2 (germline): MDHEN, SYDVKM. CDR3 DNA sequence: TGTGCCAGCAGTGAGGGGGGGCGCGAAGAGACCCAGTACTTC. This gives the protein CASSEGGREETQYF. The full variable domain, completed using reference TRBV28 and TRBJ2-5, is DVKVTQSSRYLVKRTGEKVFLECVQDMDHENMFWYRQDPGLGLRLIYFSYDVKMKEKGDIPEGYSVSREKKERFSLILESASTNQTSMYLCASSEGGREETQYFGPGTRLLVL.